The entry below gives a single TCR beta chain sequence along with its context. This record belongs to a study of regulatory T cells in long-lasting Graves disease. Study context: The study enrolled newly diagnosed Graves' patients on antithyroid drugs under 3 months.

Time point meaning: newly diagnosed GD, antithyroid drugs for less than 3 months. RNA isolated from PBMCs was used to make the TCR library. Arm-PCR of CDR3 regions with iRepertoire HTBI primers generated TCR beta libraries. TCRdb fed the multiplex PCR reads into MiXCR, producing one record per CDR3 protein. The sample records 400,000 to 550,000 distinct CDR3 sequences, more than 13% being singletons. Per the germline V gene, CDR1 is SGHVS and CDR2 is FQNEAQ. V lost 1 base and J 8 bases, leaving 17 bases between the germline ends. The CDR3 sequence is 15 residues long. A further study also used this sample, focusing on T cells in Graves' hyperthyroidism and ophthalmopathy. That work adds: Exclusion of patients followed from uncontrolled infection, other autoimmune disease, pregnancy or lactation.

Sequencing used peripheral blood mononuclear cells (PBMCs), obtained at new diagnosis, from a patient treated with antithyroid drugs. The sequence was collected from a woman in her twenties or thirties with Graves disease. The V gene is TRBV7-8, the J gene TRBJ1-2; possible D gene TRBD1, 5 bases. CDR3 sequence reads: CASSLVQAGTGGYTF. The CDR3 bases are TGTGCCAGCAGCTTAGTACAGGCCGGAACGGGGGGCTACACCTTC.